The next 11 T cell receptor beta chains were all read from a single sample in a study of liver allograft versus peripheral blood T cells. On the study more broadly: Transplanted-liver and recipient peripheral blood T cell receptor repertoires were compared.

One entry per CDR3 protein results from TCRdb running MiXCR on the reads. The repertoire holds fewer than 7,000 distinct CDR3 sequences, with over 15% as singletons. The receptors here all came from a human patient who had a liver transplant. Some T cells may arise from the graft donor.

This clonotype appeared a few times. The chain combines TRBV5-1 with TRBJ2-3; possible D gene TRBD2, 6 bases. The CDR3 length is 15 residues. Trimming removed 2 bases at V and 4 bases at J, with 14 bases between. CDR1 and CDR2 (germline): SGHRS, YFSETQ. CDR3 sequence reads: CASSFGGAHADTQYF. The CDR3 nucleotides are TGCGCCAGCAGCTTCGGGGGAGCCCACGCAGATACGCAGTATTTT.

Judged by abundance, this clonotype is medium-sized. The chain has TRBV27 and TRBJ1-3; D uncertain. Trimming took 5 bases from V and 2 from J, leaving 10 bases between them. CDR1 MNHEY and CDR2 SMNVEV come from the germline V gene (reference sequence). The CDR3 totals 14 residues. The CDR3 DNA sequence: TGTGCCAGCAGTGTGGGATTACCTGGAAACACCATATATTTT. Its translation: CASSVGLPGNTIYF.

The genes are TRBV6-5 and TRBJ2-7; D uncertain. Per the germline V gene, CDR1 is MNHEY and CDR2 is SVGAGI. This CDR3 is 12 amino acids long. The ends were cut back, 5 bases at V and 9 bases at J, with 14 bases in the middle. CDR3 amino acids: CASSHDLVRQYF. The CDR3 DNA reads TGTGCCAGCAGTCACGACCTAGTAAGGCAGTACTTC.

This clonotype qualifies as medium-sized. This chain connects TRBV12-3 or TRBV12-4 to TRBJ2-2, with D maybe TRBD2 (5 bases). Trimming removed 6 bases from V and 4 bases from J, with 12 bases in between. The CDR3 consists of 14 residues. The CDR3: CASSLASGTGELFF. The DNA for the CDR3 is TGTGCCAGCAGCCTAGCATCTGGCACCGGGGAGCTGTTTTTT.

This clonotype has just a few counts. The CDR3 loop reads CASSLRRVGTEAFF. The CDR3 coding sequence is TGTGCCAGCAGTTTACGCAGGGTAGGGACTGAAGCTTTCTTT. The rearrangement joins TRBV12-3 or TRBV12-4 to TRBJ1-1; D perhaps matches TRBD1 (5 bases). Trimming removed 2 bases from V and 5 bases from J, with 12 bases in between. CDR3 length: 14 residues.

In this sample, this clonotype is medium-sized. The chain combines TRBV28 with TRBJ1-3; no definite D call. The CDR3 contains 12 residues. In germline, CDR1 is MDHEN, CDR2 SYDVKM. V was cut by 10 bases and J by 0 bases, with 7 bases left in between. This chain's CDR3 is CAILSSGNTIYF. DNA of the CDR3: TGTGCCATCCTCAGCTCTGGAAACACCATATATTTT. Supplemented by reference TRBV28 and TRBJ1-3, the full variable domain reads DVKVTQSSRYLVKRTGEKVFLECVQDMDHENMFWYRQDPGLGLRLIYFSYDVKMKEKGDIPEGYSVSREKKERFSLILESASTNQTSMYLCAILSSGNTIYFGEGSWLTVV.

The table lists this clonotype with many counts. A junction boundary mismatches the germline segment, possibly from a read error. The chain recombines TRBV3-1 with TRBJ2-1; 7 positions match TRBD2. The CDR3 covers 13 residues. The germline CDR1 and CDR2 sequences are LGHDT and YNNKEL (reference sequence). The CDR3 region has the DNA TGTGCCAGCAGCCTAGGGACTACGAGGAATAAGGTCTTC. Translating gives CASSLGTTRNKVF.

The CDR3 reads CASSQGQGSSGNTIYF. In DNA form, the CDR3 reads TGTGCCAGCAGCCAAGGACAGGGAAGCTCTGGAAACACCATATATTTT. The chain is built from TRBV3-1 and TRBJ1-3; TRBD1 aligns across 7 bases. The length of the CDR3 is 16 residues. CDR1 and CDR2 (germline): LGHDT, YNNKEL (reference sequence). V shed 1 base, J shed 0 bases, and the junction held 3 bases outside the gene matches.

This clonotype rates as medium-sized (0.01 to 0.1%). This chain uses TRBV27 with TRBJ1-5; D gene uncertain. CDR1 is MNHEY, CDR2 SMNVEV, per germline (reference sequence). This CDR3 spans 15 amino acids. V shed 2 bases and J shed 4 bases, with 12 bases lying between them. The CDR3 protein is CASSLRALGNQPQHF. Here the CDR3 DNA reads TGTGCCAGCAGTTTAAGGGCTTTGGGAAATCAGCCCCAGCATTTT.

This clonotype is categorized as large. This chain uses TRBV7-2 with TRBJ2-2; 9 bases align to TRBD1. The CDR3 is made up of 17 amino acids. Germline V lookup: CDR1 SGHTA, CDR2 FQGNSA. With 6 bases clipped from V and 3 bases from J, the junction kept 11 bases outside the gene matches. CDR3 sequence reads: CASRKLDRGFDTGELFF. The CDR3 DNA follows: TGTGCCAGCAGAAAACTGGACAGGGGATTCGACACCGGGGAGCTGTTTTTT.

V is TRBV28 and J is TRBJ1-1, with a weak D call TRBD1 (5 bases). CDR1 is MDHEN, CDR2 SYDVKM, per germline. Trimming pared 5 bases from V and 5 bases from J, leaving 15 bases between. CDR3 length equals 14 residues. CDR3 DNA sequence: TGTGCCAGCAGTCACCAGGGATTTTGGACTGAAGCTTTCTTT. Its protein product is CASSHQGFWTEAFF.